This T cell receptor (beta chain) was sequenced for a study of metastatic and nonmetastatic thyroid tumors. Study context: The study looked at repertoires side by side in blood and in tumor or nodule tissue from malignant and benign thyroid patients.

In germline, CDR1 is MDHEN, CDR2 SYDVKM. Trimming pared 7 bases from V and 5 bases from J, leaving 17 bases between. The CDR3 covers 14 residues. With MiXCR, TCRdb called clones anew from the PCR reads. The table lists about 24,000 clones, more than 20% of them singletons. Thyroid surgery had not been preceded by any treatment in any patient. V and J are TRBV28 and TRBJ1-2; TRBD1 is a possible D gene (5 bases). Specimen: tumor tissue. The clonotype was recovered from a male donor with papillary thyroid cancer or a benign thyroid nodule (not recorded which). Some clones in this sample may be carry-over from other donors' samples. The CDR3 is CASTHTAGLYGYTF. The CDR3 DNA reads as TGTGCCAGCACCCACACGGCAGGGTTATATGGCTACACCTTC.